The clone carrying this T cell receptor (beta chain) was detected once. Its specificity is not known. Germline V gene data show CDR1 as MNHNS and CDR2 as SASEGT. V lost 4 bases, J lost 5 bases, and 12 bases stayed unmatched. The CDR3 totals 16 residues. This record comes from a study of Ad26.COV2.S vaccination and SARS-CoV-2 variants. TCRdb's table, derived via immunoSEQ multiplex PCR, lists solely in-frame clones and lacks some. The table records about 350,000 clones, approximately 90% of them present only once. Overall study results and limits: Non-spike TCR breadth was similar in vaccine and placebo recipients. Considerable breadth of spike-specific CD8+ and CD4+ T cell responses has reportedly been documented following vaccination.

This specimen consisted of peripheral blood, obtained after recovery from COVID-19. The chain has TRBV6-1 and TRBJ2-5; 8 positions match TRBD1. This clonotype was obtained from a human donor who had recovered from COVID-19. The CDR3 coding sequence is TGTGCCAGCAGTGCATTGGGACAGGCTAGGGAGGAGACCCAGTACTTC. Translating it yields CASSALGQAREETQYF.